These T cell receptor beta chains were read from a single sample in a study of shared clonotypes between healthy human individuals. Profiled with immunoSEQ multiplex PCR; TCRdb holds only in-frame clones, not every one. The table lists around 2,000,000 clones, about 95% of them singletons, with 0.1% to 0.15% in the top ten. The sample comprised naive CD4+ T cells sorted from blood. The source of these receptors is a young man in good health. Both conserved end residues are part of each CDR3. D genes are given only for firm matches. Size values are once, few and many counts, or a class for expanded clones, and some rows have none.

TRBJ2-7 TRBV5-8 - - TGTGCCAGCAGCGGGGCTAGGGGGGCCTACGAGCAGTACTTC CASSGARGAYEQYF
TRBJ2-2 TRBV5-8 - - TGTGCCAGCAGCCGTGGAACGCTTTCGAACACCGGGGAGCTGTTTTTT CASSRGTLSNTGELFF
TRBJ1-5 TRBV19 - TRBD1 TGTGCCAGTAGTACAGGGACAGGAGGTCAGCCCCAGCATTTT CASSTGTGGQPQHF
TRBJ2-3 TRBV7-9 - TRBD2 TGTGCCAGCAGCTTATCGGGACTAGCGGTCGCAGATACGCAGTATTTT CASSLSGLAVADTQYF
TRBJ2-7 TRBV27 - - TGTGCCAGCAGCCTCAGGGTGTCCCAGGGGTACGAGCAGTACTTC CASSLRVSQGYEQYF
TRBJ1-2 TRBV27 - TRBD1 TGTGCCACAGGGGGCCACTATGGCTACACCTTC CATGGHYGYTF
TRBJ2-2 TRBV7-8 - TRBD1 TGTGCCAGCAGCTGGACAGGGGGCGGGCGGGGAACCGGGGAGCTGTTTTTT CASSWTGGGRGTGELFF
TRBJ2-5 TRBV5-4 - TRBD2 TGTGCCAGCAGCTTCCCCGGGACTAGATTCCAAGAGACCCAGTACTTC CASSFPGTRFQETQYF
TRBJ1-2 TRBV19 - - TGTGCCAGTAGTATAGCAGGCGGAATAAGCTCCTATGGCTACACCTTC CASSIAGGISSYGYTF
TRBJ2-7 TRBV6-6 once - TGTGCCAGCAGACAGGGTAGCTACGAGCAGTACTTC CASRQGSYEQYF
TRBJ2-7 TRBV11-2 - - TGTGCCAGCAGCTTACTGGGTGAAGCCTACGAGCAGTACTTC CASSLLGEAYEQYF
TRBJ2-2 TRBV5-1 - - TGCGCCAGCAGCTTGCCGTCCGGGGAGCTGTTTTTT CASSLPSGELFF
TRBJ2-3 TRBV5-1 - - TGCGTACGACTAACACAAAGGAGGGATACGCAGTATTTT CVRLTQRRDTQYF
TRBJ1-3 TRBV2 - TRBD1 TGTGCCAGCCACAGGGGACTCTCTGGAAACACCATATATTTT CASHRGLSGNTIYF
TRBJ2-7 TRBV29-1 - TRBD1 TGCAGCTTTTCCGGGACAGGGCTCTACGAGCAGTACTTC CSFSGTGLYEQYF
TRBJ1-1 TRBV14 - - TGTGCCAGCAGCCAAACCTCGAGGACTGAAGCTTTCTTT CASSQTSRTEAFF
TRBJ1-1 TRBV5-4 - - TGTGCCAGCAGCTCGGACAGTAGAATGAACACTGAAGCTTTCTTT CASSSDSRMNTEAFF
TRBJ2-7 TRBV28 - TRBD1 TGTGCCAGCAGTGCCCGGACAGGGCCCGAGCAGTACTTC CASSARTGPEQYF
TRBJ1-2 TRBV5-1 - - TGCGCCAGCAGTCCGAGTCCGGGACGGGTTAACTATGGCTACACCTTC CASSPSPGRVNYGYTF
TRBJ2-7 TRBV28 once - TGTGCCAGCAGTTTATCCGCCATGGGGCAGTACTTC CASSLSAMGQYF
TRBJ2-5 TRBV7-2 - - TGTGCCAGCAGCCTAGACGGCAGGGTCCAAGAGACCCAGTACTTC CASSLDGRVQETQYF
TRBJ2-1 TRBV6-5 - TRBD2 TGTGCCAGCAGTTACGGGGCGGGGGCCTACAATGAGCAGTTCTTC CASSYGAGAYNEQFF
TRBJ2-7 TRBV7-2 - TRBD1 TGTGCCAGCAGCCCGAGGACAGGCACCTACGAGCAGTACTTC CASSPRTGTYEQYF
TRBJ2-7 TRBV11-2 - - TGTGCCAGCAGCCTAGAAACATTTAGGGCGTACGAGCAGTACTTC CASSLETFRAYEQYF
TRBJ1-4 TRBV4-1 - TRBD1 TGCGCCAGCAGCCAAGACAGGGGGCCTAATGAAAAACTGTTTTTT CASSQDRGPNEKLFF
TRBJ1-4 TRBV14 - - TGTGCCAGCAGCCACTGGGGGGCTAGTGAAAAACTGTTTTTT CASSHWGASEKLFF
TRBJ1-6 TRBV27 - TRBD1 TGTGCCAGCAGTTTCGACTTAACAGGGGGAAATTCACCCCTCCACTTT CASSFDLTGGNSPLHF
TRBJ2-5 TRBV29-1 - - TGCAGCGTCCGCCTCAGGGTCGTAAAGACCCAGTACTTC CSVRLRVVKTQYF
TRBJ2-2 TRBV18 - - TGTGCCAGCTCACCAGGGGGAACCGGGGAGCTGTTTTTT CASSPGGTGELFF
TRBJ2-2 TRBV25-1 - TRBD2 TGTGCCAGCAGTGGCCTAGCGGGGTCGAACACCGGGGAGCTGTTTTTT CASSGLAGSNTGELFF
TRBJ2-3 TRBV4-3 - - TGCGCCAGCAGCCAAGAGAGGGGTACGCAGTATTTT CASSQERGTQYF
TRBJ2-1 TRBV6-5 - TRBD1 TGTGCCAGCAGTACACCGGGACAGCGGAATGAGCAGTTCTTC CASSTPGQRNEQFF
TRBJ1-2 TRBV28 - - TGTGCCAGCCTGCATGATGGCTACACCTTC CASLHDGYTF